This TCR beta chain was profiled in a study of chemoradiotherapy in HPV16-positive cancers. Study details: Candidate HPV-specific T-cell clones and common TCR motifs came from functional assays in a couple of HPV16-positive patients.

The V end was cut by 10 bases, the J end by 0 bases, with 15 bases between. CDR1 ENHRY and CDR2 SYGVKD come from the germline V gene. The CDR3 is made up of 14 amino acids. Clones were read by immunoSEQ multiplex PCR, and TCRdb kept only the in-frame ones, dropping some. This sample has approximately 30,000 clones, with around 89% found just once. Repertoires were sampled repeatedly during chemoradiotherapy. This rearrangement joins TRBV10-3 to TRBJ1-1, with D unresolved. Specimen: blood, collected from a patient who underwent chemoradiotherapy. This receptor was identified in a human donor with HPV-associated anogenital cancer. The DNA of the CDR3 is TGTGCCACTAAGAAAGAAACAGTGAACACTGAAGCTTTCTTT. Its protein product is CATKKETVNTEAFF.